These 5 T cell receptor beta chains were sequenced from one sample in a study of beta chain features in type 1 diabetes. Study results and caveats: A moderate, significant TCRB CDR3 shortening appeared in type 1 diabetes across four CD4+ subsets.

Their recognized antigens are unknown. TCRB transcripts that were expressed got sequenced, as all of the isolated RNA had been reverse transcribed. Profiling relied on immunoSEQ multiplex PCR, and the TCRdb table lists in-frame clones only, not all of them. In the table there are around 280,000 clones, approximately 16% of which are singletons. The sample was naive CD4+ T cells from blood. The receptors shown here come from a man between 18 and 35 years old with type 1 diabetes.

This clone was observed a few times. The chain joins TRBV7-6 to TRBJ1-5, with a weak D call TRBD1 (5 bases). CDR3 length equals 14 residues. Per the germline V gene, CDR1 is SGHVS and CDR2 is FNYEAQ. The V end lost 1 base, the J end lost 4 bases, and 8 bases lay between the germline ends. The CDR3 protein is CASSLGTTNQPQHF. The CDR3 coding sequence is TGTGCCAGCAGCTTAGGGACAACGAATCAGCCCCAGCATTTT.

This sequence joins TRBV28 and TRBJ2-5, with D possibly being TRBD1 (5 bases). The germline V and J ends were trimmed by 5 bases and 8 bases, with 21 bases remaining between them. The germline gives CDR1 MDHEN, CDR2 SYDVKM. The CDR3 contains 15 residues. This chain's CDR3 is CASSPGAAHQGTQYF. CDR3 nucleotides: TGTGCCAGCAGTCCTGGGGCAGCCCATCAGGGTACCCAGTACTTC.

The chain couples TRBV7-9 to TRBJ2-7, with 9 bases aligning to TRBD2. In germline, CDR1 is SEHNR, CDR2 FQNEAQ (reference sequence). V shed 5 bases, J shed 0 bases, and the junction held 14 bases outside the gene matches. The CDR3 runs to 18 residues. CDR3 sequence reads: CASSPAADSSGNSYEQYF. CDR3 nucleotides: TGTGCCAGCAGCCCTGCCGCCGATTCTAGCGGGAACTCCTACGAGCAGTACTTC.

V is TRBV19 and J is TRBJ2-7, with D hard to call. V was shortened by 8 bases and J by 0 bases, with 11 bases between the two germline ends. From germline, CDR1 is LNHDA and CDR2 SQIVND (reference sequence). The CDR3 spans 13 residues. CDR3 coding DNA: TGTGCCAGTTCAGAGGTGAACTCCTACGAGCAGTACTTC. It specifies CASSEVNSYEQYF. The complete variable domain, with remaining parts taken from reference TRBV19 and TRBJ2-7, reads DGGITQSPKYLFRKEGQNVTLSCEQNLNHDAMYWYRQDPGQGLRLIYYSQIVNDFQKGDIAEGYSVSREKKESFPLTVTSAQKNPTAFYLCASSEVNSYEQYFGPGTRLTVT.

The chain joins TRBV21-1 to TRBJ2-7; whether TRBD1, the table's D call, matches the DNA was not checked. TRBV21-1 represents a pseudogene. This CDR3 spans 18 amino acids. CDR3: CASSKAPSGNREGSEQYF. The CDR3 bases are TGTGCCAGCAGCAAAGCGCCCTCCGGTAACAGGGAAGGCTCCGAGCAGTACTTC.